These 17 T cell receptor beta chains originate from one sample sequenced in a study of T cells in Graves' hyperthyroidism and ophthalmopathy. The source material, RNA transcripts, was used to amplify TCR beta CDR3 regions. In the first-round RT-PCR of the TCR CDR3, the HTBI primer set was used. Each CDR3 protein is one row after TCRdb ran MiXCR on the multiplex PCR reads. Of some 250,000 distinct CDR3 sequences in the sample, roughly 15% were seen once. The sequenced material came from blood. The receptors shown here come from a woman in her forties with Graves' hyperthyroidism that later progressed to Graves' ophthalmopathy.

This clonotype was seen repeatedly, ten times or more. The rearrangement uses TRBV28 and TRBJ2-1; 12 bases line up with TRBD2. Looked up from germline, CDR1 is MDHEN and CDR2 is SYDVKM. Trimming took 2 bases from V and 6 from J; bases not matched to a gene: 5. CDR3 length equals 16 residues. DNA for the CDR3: TGTGCCAGCAGTTTAACGGGACTAGCGGGCCGCAATGAGCAGTTCTTC. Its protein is CASSLTGLAGRNEQFF.

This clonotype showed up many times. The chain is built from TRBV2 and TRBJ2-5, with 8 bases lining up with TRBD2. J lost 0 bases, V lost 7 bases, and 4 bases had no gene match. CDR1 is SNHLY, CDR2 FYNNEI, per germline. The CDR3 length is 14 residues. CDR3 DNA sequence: TGTGCCAGCATAGAGCGGGGGTACCAAGAGACCCAGTACTTC. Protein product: CASIERGYQETQYF.

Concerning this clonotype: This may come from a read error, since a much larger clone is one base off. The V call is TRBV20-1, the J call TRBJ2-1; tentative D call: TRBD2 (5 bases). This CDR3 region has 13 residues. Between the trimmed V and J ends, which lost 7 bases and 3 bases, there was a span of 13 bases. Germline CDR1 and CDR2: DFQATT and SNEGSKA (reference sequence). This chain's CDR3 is CSVRLAFYNEQFF. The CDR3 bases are TGCAGTGTTCGGCTAGCTTTCTACAATGAGCAGTTCTTC.

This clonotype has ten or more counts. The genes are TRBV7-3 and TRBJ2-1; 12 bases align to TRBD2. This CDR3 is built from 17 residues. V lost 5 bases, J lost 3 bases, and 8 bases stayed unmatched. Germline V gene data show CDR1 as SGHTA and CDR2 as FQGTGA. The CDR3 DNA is TGTGCCAGCAGCATGAATACTAGCGGGAGGTACTACAATGAGCAGTTCTTC. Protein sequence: CASSMNTSGRYYNEQFF.

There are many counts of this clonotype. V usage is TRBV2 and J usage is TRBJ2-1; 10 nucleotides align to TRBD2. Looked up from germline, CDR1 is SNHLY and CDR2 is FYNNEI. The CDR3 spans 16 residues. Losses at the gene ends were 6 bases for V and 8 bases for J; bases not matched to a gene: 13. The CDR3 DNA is TGTGCCAGCAGCCGAACGAGCGGGAGGGCCAGGTATGAGCAGTTCTTC. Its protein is CASSRTSGRARYEQFF.

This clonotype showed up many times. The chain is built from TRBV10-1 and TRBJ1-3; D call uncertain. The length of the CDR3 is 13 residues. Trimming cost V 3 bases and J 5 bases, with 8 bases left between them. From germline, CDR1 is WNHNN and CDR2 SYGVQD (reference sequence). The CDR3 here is CASSDNPRNTIYF. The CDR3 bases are TGCGCCAGCAGTGACAACCCGCGAAACACCATATATTTT.

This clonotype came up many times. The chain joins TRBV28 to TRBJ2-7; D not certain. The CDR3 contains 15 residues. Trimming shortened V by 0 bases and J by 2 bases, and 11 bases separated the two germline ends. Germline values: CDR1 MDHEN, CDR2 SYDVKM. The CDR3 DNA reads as TGTGCCAGCAGTTTATGGGCCATCGTTCCCTACGAGCAGTACTTC. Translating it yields CASSLWAIVPYEQYF.

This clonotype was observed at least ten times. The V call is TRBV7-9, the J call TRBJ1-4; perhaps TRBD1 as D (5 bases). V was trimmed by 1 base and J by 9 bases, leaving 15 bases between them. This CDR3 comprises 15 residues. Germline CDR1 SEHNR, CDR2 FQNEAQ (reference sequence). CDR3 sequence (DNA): TGTGCCAGCAGCTTAGGGAGCCAGGGACGGCAAAAACTGTTTTTT. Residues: CASSLGSQGRQKLFF. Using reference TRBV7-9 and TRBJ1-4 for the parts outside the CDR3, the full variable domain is DTGVSQNPRHKITKRGQNVTFRCDPISEHNRLYWYRQTLGQGPEFLTYFQNEAQLEKSRLLSDRFSAERPKGSFSTLEIQRTEQGDSAMYLCASSLGSQGRQKLFFGSGTQLSVL.

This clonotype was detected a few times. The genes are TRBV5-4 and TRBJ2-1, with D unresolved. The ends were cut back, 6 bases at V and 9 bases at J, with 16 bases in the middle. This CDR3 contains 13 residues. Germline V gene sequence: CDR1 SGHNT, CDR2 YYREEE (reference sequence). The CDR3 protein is CASNSRSGIEQFF. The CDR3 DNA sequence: TGTGCCAGCAACTCGCGCTCGGGTATTGAGCAGTTCTTC.

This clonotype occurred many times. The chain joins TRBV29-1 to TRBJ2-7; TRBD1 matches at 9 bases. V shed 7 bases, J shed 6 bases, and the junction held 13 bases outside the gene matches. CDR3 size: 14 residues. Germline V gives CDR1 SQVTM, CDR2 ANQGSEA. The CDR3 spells CSASIPGQGSEQYF. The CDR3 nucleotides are TGCAGCGCCTCTATCCCGGGACAGGGAAGCGAGCAGTACTTC.

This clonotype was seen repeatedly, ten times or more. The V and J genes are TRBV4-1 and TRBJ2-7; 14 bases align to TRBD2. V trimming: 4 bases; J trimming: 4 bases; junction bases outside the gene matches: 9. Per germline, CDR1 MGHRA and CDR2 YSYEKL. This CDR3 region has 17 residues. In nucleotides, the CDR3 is TGCGCCAGCAGCCGACAAGATGGGACTAGCGGGAGTTACGAGCAGTACTTC. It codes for CASSRQDGTSGSYEQYF.

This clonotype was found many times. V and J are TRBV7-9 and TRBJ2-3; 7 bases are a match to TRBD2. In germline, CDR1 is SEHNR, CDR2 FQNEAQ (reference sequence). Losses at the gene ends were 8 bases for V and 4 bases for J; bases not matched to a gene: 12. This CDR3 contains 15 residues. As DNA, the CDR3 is TGTGCCAGCTCCTTTTGGGGGAGGGTCGCAGATACGCAGTATTTT. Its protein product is CASSFWGRVADTQYF.

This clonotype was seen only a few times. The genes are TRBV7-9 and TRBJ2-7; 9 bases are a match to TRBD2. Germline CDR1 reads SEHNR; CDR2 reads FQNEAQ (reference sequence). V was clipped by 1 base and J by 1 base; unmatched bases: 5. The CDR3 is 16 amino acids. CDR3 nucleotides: TGTGCCAGCAGCTTAGGGTTGGGACTAGCTTCCTACGAGCAGTACTTC. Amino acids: CASSLGLGLASYEQYF.

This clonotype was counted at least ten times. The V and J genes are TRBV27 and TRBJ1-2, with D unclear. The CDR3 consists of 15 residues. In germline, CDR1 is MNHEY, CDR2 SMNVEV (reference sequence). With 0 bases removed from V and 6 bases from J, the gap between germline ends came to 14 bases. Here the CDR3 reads CASSLSRAGVDGYTF. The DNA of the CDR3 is TGTGCCAGCAGTTTATCGAGGGCAGGCGTGGATGGCTACACCTTC.

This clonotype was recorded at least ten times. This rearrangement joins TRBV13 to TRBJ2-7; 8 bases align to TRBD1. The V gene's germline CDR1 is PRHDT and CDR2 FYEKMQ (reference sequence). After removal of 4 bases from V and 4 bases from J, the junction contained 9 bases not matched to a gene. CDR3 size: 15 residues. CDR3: CASSSWTGTLYEQYF. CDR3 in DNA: TGTGCCAGCAGCTCATGGACAGGGACCTTGTACGAGCAGTACTTC.

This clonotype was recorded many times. CDR3 in amino acids: CASSLPTGGTSNQPQHF. The CDR3, as DNA: TGTGCCAGCAGTTTACCGACAGGGGGAACGAGCAATCAGCCCCAGCATTTT. This sequence joins TRBV12-3 or TRBV12-4 and TRBJ1-5; 9 bases fit TRBD1. V was pared by 2 bases and J by 1 base, with 6 bases of the junction left unmatched. CDR3 length: 17 amino acids.

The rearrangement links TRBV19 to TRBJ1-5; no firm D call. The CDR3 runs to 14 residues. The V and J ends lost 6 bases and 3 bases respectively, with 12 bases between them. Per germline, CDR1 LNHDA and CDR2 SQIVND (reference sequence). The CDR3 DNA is TGTGCCAGTAGCGAAGGAAGGCCCAATCAGCCCCAGCATTTT. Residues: CASSEGRPNQPQHF. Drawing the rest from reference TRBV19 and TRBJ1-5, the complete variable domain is DGGITQSPKYLFRKEGQNVTLSCEQNLNHDAMYWYRQDPGQGLRLIYYSQIVNDFQKGDIAEGYSVSREKKESFPLTVTSAQKNPTAFYLCASSEGRPNQPQHFGDGTRLSIL.